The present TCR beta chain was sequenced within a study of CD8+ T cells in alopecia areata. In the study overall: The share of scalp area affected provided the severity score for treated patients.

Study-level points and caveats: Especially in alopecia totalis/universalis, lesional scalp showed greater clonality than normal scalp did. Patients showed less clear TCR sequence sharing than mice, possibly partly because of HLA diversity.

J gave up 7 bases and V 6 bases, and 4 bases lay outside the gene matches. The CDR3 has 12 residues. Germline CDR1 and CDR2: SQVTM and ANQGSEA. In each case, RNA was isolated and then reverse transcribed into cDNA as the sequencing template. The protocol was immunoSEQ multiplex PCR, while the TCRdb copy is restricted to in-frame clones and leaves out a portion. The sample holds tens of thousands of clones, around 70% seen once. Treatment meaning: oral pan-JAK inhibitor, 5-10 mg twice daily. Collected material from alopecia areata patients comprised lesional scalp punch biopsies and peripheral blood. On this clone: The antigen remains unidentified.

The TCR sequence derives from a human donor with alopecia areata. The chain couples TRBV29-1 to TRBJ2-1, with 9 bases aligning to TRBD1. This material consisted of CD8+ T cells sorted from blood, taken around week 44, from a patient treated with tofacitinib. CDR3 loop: CSVEQGANEQFF. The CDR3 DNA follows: TGCAGCGTAGAACAGGGGGCGAATGAGCAGTTCTTC.